This T cell receptor (beta chain) was profiled in a study of beta chain features in type 1 diabetes. Many counts were recorded for this clone. Sequencing targeted expressed TCRB transcripts, as all isolated RNA had been reverse transcribed. TCRdb's copy holds only in-frame clones and misses some; the assay was immunoSEQ multiplex PCR. The table records about 140,000 clones, 6.9% of them present only once. The CDR3 is made up of 14 amino acids. Germline lookup yields CDR1 MDHEN and CDR2 SYDVKM. The V end lost 2 bases, the J end lost 4 bases, and 11 bases lay between the germline ends. This TCR was recovered from a woman aged 30 to 39 in good health. Sequencing input: central memory CD4+ T cells from blood. V gene TRBV28 combines with J gene TRBJ2-5; possible D gene TRBD2, 6 bases. CDR3 in DNA: TGTGCCAGCAGTTTAGGAGGGGCGGGAGAGACCCAGTACTTC. It translates to CASSLGGAGETQYF.